This T cell receptor beta chain was recovered during a study of kidney transplant recipient with SARS-CoV-2 infection. TCRdb ran MiXCR on the reads and lists one entry per CDR3 protein. This sample carries 250,000 or so distinct CDR3 sequences, 29% of them seen once, and the ten largest clones take around 6.8%. This clonotype was recorded many times. Trimming took off 2 bases at V and 9 bases at J, with 14 bases between the two ends. The germline CDR1 and CDR2 sequences are SGHTA and FQGNSA. There are 14 residues in the CDR3. V is TRBV7-2 and J is TRBJ2-4; D is tentatively TRBD1 or TRBD2 (6 bases each). Material: a blood sample, obtained at baseline and on roughly day 120 from a kidney transplant recipient. The TCR was taken from a young adult male patient who had COVID-19 and was a kidney transplant recipient. The graft donor may have contributed some T cells. CDR3 residues: CASSLRRGVGIQYF. The DNA of the CDR3 is TGTGCCAGCAGCTTACGTAGGGGGGTTGGCATTCAGTACTTC.